This record looks at one T cell receptor beta chain sequence and its context. Ahead of thyroid surgery, no patient had received treatment of any kind. The data stem from a study of metastatic and nonmetastatic thyroid tumors. The CDR3 is 14 residues long. Germline lookup yields CDR1 DFQATT and CDR2 SNEGSKA (reference sequence). V lost 6 bases and J lost 12, with 24 bases in between. TCRdb re-called the PCR reads with MiXCR. The table includes tens of thousands of clones, less than 25% detected once. The genes are TRBV20-1 and TRBJ1-5, with D perhaps matching TRBD1 (5 bases). The source is a female donor with papillary thyroid cancer or a benign thyroid nodule (not recorded which). Some clones in this sample may be carry-over from other donors' samples. The specimen sequenced was blood. The DNA for the CDR3 is TGCAGTGCCCAAGACCGCCGGCCACAAGGGGACCAGCATTTT. Translation: CSAQDRRPQGDQHF.